The subject of this entry is one T cell receptor (beta chain). The antigen it binds to is not known. Per-base qualities were not stored, and no clone one base away is much larger. The CDR3 holds 16 amino acids from the cysteine to the phenylalanine. Only the CDR3 part of the read is kept: 48 bases, read in frame from the first base. Between the V and J ends, shortened by 0 bases and 4 bases respectively, the junction contains 15 bases. CDR1 and CDR2 are read off the germline V gene as SQVTM and ANQGSEA. The entry originates in a study of cytomegalovirus exposure and HLA in healthy donors (TCRdb year 2017). About the full investigation: An earlier analysis of 587 of the donors reported about 250 Gb of sequence data and approximately 110 million unique TCR beta sequences from roughly 200 million T cells. Donor age, sex, ethnicity and CMV serostatus were compiled alongside the repertoire data. Rather than using new phenotypic data, the later analysis identified candidate immune exposures from TCR beta sequences and from how often those sequences occurred across donors. A few DR-DQ haplotypes were treated as single units for association and clustering because of strong linkage in the cohort. On average, 235,054 unique TCR beta nucleotide sequences were sequenced per donor among fewer than 500 genotyped donors of the cohort, with roughly a sixth of those sequences being non-productive. Roughly 300 gigabases of sequencing data and tens of millions of unique TCR sequences were included in an early release covering about 700 HLA-typed donors. In an earlier analysis of 587 of the donors, high-throughput TCR beta sequencing was used to judge whether each TCR beta V gene segment behaved as functional or pseudogenic. Every discovery cohort repertoire had been produced on one sequencing platform. Typing coverage differed by locus: A, B, C, DRB1 and DQB1 were typed in roughly 620-630 donors, DQA1 in around 500, DPA1 in 600 to 610, and DPB1 in around 440. Among the roughly 390 genotyped donors, approximately 81% belonged to the genetic ancestry cluster associated with self-reported Caucasian donors. In a later analysis, previously published TCR beta repertoires from 550 to 750 donors were re-analyzed and high-resolution HLA genotyping was added so that TCR occurrence patterns could be studied. Besides the first cohort of under 700 subjects, a separate validation cohort made up of about 120 different subjects was used. Genome-wide SNP genotypes for about 55% of the roughly 670 donors were used in a later genetic analysis, which treated that subset as a discovery cohort. The T cell repertoires of around 730 subjects were profiled by immunosequencing and related to cytomegalovirus serostatus. The study combined high-throughput TCR immunosequencing, statistical association of individual TCRs with disease status, and machine learning to predict cytomegalovirus infection status. HLA typing included class I and class II loci at four-digit resolution. The study aimed to test whether cataloging public T cell receptors could reveal signatures of past pathogen exposure.

The library was built by means of the immunoSEQ multiplex PCR assay. For the multiplex PCR, a mixture combining 60 forward primers for TCR Vbeta segments and 13 reverse primers for TCR Jbeta segments was used. A multiplex PCR assay on genomic DNA amplified the CDR3 region of rearranged TCR beta genes. Amplified TCR beta libraries were sequenced as 87-base-pair reads on the Illumina HiSeq System. Concerning the study's data processing: A later analysis counted tens of millions of unique TCR beta chains across the 640 or so repertoires, and 10 million to 11 million of these chains were shared by at least two donors. To remove PCR and sequencing errors, raw reads were error-corrected and collapsed into unique sequences using a nearest-neighbor algorithm that merged closely related sequences. CDR3 sequences were aligned to IMGT reference sequences to assign V, D and J gene segments. For a sequence to be retained, a match of at least six nucleotides was required to both a V gene segment and a J gene segment. A rearrangement was called productive if the CDR3 had no stop codons and remained in frame with V and J, and every other rearrangement was called non-productive. Following IMGT convention, CDR3 was defined as the stretch from the second conserved V-encoded cysteine up to the conserved J-encoded phenylalanine. Sequences without an unambiguous match to a single V gene segment were excluded from the earlier analysis of about 630 of the donors. An earlier analysis of several hundred of the donors called V segments functional above 56.7% productive rearrangements and segregating when the between-donor standard deviation exceeded 5%. A statistical classification framework was built for diagnosing cytomegalovirus status from the catalog of TCR beta chain sequences. In a later analysis, TCR nucleotide sequences were compared against IMGT/GENE-DB human TR gene sequences so that V and J genes could be assigned. The TCRdist pipeline was used in a later analysis to assign CDR3 sequences and most-parsimonious VDJ recombination scenarios. In a later analysis, every TCR beta chain was defined by the combination of its CDR3 amino acid sequence and its V-gene family, and reads without a unique V-gene family were dropped. In a later analysis, fewer than 600 highly shared, low-generation-probability nucleotide sequences were removed to address suspected cross-contamination and a sequencing artifact. A later analysis calculated a clonal expansion index for each public chain from normalized within-repertoire ranks of inferred template counts. In a later analysis, generation probabilities were computed with a VDJ recombination model fitted to out-of-frame rearrangements, and the resulting probabilities were checked against IGoR. In a later analysis, TCR-TCR, TCR-HLA and TCR-CMV co-occurrence was scored with hypergeometric tests, and a repertoire-size bias correction was applied to TCR pairs. False discovery rates were estimated in a later analysis by permuting HLA or CMV assignments 20 times. In a later analysis, co-occurring TCRs were grouped using DBSCAN, with TCRdist sequence similarity added in when clustering inside HLA-allele-positive subsets. Repertoires with fewer than 30,000 or more than 120,000 public chains, plus five repertoires with anomalous nucleotide sharing, were excluded from co-occurrence clustering. TCRdb provides this immuneACCESS table in a form limited to in-frame rearrangements. Some clones are lacking; in checked studies, under half of them reflect an unresolved V gene, and why the rest are absent is not known. The V and J calls and clone size come from that table; D and trimming were worked out from the DNA. A total of approximately 150,000 clones appear in this sample, roughly 82% of them only once. The ten largest account for about 10% of the sample.

Broader findings and caveats from the paper: Three of the identified cytomegalovirus-associated TCR beta chains were confirmed in vitro to be specific for cytomegalovirus antigens. In the study, 150 to 200 TCR beta chains were listed as associated with cytomegalovirus. Because counts were too low, some 17 rarely observed V segments, including chromosome 9 orphons, were excluded from the earlier analysis of under 650 of the donors. Linkage disequilibrium might explain the correlated functional status among segregating V segments, but an unknown experimental factor could not be excluded. Some IMGT-functional V segments, including TRBV6-2 and TRBV6-3, could not be distinguished by the 87-base-pair reads and were therefore excluded. A group of highly shared sequence variants was considered likely to be a technical artifact of the sequencing pipeline. The classifier was reported to diagnose cytomegalovirus status with high specificity and sensitivity in both the original cohort and the validation cohort. Most TCR sequences were observed very rarely across donors, whereas some public TCRs were present in many individuals. The authors suggested that the approach could potentially be extended to other disease states and immunological phenotypes. The only immune exposure information available for the cohort was CMV serostatus. In a later analysis, TCR association rates were found to vary across HLA loci, with the most associated TCRs seen for DRB1 alleles and the fewest for HLA-C alleles. A later analysis found that HLA-associated TCR beta chains were more clonally expanded and had lower generation probabilities than equally common non-associated chains. Most CMV-associated TCR beta chains appeared to be HLA-restricted in a later analysis, and the HLA associations seemed to be driven largely by CMV exposure. A later analysis associated 16,951 TCR beta sequences with specific HLA alleles at a false discovery rate of 0.05. Because some donors lacked HLA typing at each locus, the association tests relied only on the typed subset. In this cohort, only TCR beta chains were sequenced, and detectable features were limited by the absence of alpha or paired-chain data. According to a later genetic analysis, donors in an Asian-associated ancestry cluster had fewer N-insertions in productive TCRs than the roughly 700-donor mean. V-gene and J-gene trimming of TCR beta chains was associated with a missense DCLRE1C variant in a later genetic analysis, and the association was replicated in an independent cohort. A further reported finding was that TCR beta sequences accurately predicted the HLA-A and HLA-B alleles for most subjects in the first cohort. According to a later analysis, parvovirus B19, influenza, CMV and Epstein-Barr virus appeared linked to several top co-occurrence clusters. Broadly in line with IMGT annotations, most TCR beta V segments showed up in productive rearrangements about 87% or about 30% of the time in an earlier analysis of about 500 of the donors. Sequencing depth was assumed to be roughly uniform across donors in the presence/absence analyses, though that assumption may not hold. Assigning TCR associations to individual alleles was difficult when HLA alleles, especially DR and DQ, strongly co-occurred.

The cohort was made up of approximately 670 healthy bone marrow donors. Cohort members were all nominally healthy when sampled, although unrecorded immune exposures were likely present. The donor tested CMV seropositive and was one of the 289 seropositive cohort members. A peripheral blood sample was collected from each donor, and TCR beta sequencing was performed on peripheral blood mononuclear cells. Genomic DNA was extracted from the blood cell samples with the Qiagen DNeasy Blood Extraction Kit. The sequenced sample was PBMCs. The V and J segments used are TRBV29-1 and TRBJ2-2; TRBD1 might be the D gene, on 7 matching bases. The receptor was isolated from a man between 50 and 59 years old in good health and CMV-seropositive. The CDR3 protein sequence reads: CSVEDPRDRSTGELFF. The nucleotides read TGCAGCGTTGAAGATCCGCGGGACAGATCCACCGGGGAGCTGTTTTTT.